Listed here is a single T cell receptor beta chain. There is no known antigen for this receptor. Base quality data are lacking; no much larger clone is found one base away. This sample is part of a study of control samples from healthy donors and cancer patients (dated by TCRdb to the early 2020s). The CDR3 runs 15 residues from the cysteine to the phenylalanine. The entry retains the CDR3 DNA only, 45 bases that are in frame from base 1. V lost 4 bases and J lost 5 bases, and the count of bases not matched to a germline gene is 4. CDR1 and CDR2, per the germline V gene, are SGHRS and YFSETQ. Libraries came from the immunoSEQ multiplex PCR assay. TCRdb obtained this table from immuneACCESS and retained in-frame rearrangements with V and J assigned. These tables miss some clones; where compared with another copy, unresolved V genes account for less than half of the shortfall, and the remainder is unexplained. In this sample the table shows about 61,000 clones, around 89% of which occur a single time. Roughly 5.6% of the sample goes to the ten largest clones.

The sequenced material came from PBMCs. The V gene is TRBV5-1 and the J gene is TRBJ2-2, with 11 bases aligning to TRBD1. This clonotype was sampled from a man aged 60 to 75 with colorectal cancer. The CDR3 protein: CASSPGTGGTGELFF. The DNA sequence reads TGCGCCAGCAGCCCCGGGACAGGGGGGACCGGGGAGCTGTTTTTT.